Given below is one T cell receptor beta chain in context. Antigen: not known. V lost 7 bases to trimming and J lost 5 bases, with 14 bases between them. The CDR3 loop spans 12 amino acids. Germline CDR1 reads GTSNPN; CDR2 reads SVGIG (reference sequence). The entry originates in a study of a mutant IDH1 vaccine in newly diagnosed glioma. Looking at the study overall: Males made up approximately 60% and females roughly 40% of treated patients, whose mean age was roughly 40 years. Earlier care involved radiotherapy, temozolomide, or both, and the majority received both. Overall study results and limits: Whatever changes occurred in top peripheral T cell clonotypes seemed unrelated to pseudoprogression.

Time point denoted: week 11, during vaccination. With topical imiquimod, each dose of the vaccine consisted of 300 ug of mutant IDH1 20-mer peptide. Measured with immunoSEQ multiplex PCR; TCRdb has only the in-frame clones, and not every one. The data show under 150,000 clones, around four fifths seen once. The starting material was PBMCs, obtained from a glioma patient whose treatment included an IDH1 peptide vaccine. The clonotype originates from a man between 35 and 55 years old with glioma. V gene TRBV30 combines with J gene TRBJ1-1; D is ambiguous. DNA of the CDR3: TGTGCCTTAGCCCAAAAGAGGACTGAAGCTTTCTTT. Its translation: CALAQKRTEAFF.